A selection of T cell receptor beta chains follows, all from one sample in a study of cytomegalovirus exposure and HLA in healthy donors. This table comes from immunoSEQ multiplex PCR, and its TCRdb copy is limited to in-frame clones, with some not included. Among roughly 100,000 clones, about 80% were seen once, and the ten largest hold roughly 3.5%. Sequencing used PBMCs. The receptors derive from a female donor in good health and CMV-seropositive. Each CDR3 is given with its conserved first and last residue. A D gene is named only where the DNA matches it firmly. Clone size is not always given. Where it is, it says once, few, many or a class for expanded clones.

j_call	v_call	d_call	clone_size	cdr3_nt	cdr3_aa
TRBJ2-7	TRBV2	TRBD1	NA	TGTGCCAGCAGCCGACAGGGGTTGGGTGAGCAGTACTTC	CASSRQGLGEQYF
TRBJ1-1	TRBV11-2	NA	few	TGTGCCAGCAGCTTAAGGTTGGGGGGGGCGTTGGGCACTGAAGCTTTCTTT	CASSLRLGGALGTEAFF
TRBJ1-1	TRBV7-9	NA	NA	TGTGCCAGCAGCCCGGGTCGACAGAGAGCTTTCTTT	CASSPGRQRAFF
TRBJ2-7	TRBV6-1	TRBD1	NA	TGTGCCAGCACCCCCGGGACAGGGGGCGAGCAGTACTTC	CASTPGTGGEQYF
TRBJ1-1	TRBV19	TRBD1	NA	TGTGCCAGTAGTTCTCCTTCCCGGGACAGGAACACTGAAGCTTTCTTT	CASSSPSRDRNTEAFF
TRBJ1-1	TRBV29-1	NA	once	TGCAGCGCCGTGAACCCGACAGTGAACACTGAAGCTTTCTTT	CSAVNPTVNTEAFF
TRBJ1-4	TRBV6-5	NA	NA	TGTGCCAGCAGTTACCATTCCAGGGCCCTTAATGAAAAACTGTTTTTT	CASSYHSRALNEKLFF
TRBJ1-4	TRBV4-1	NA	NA	TGCGCCAGCAGCCAAGTTGGTCAGGTCACGACTAATGAAAAACTGTTTTTT	CASSQVGQVTTNEKLFF
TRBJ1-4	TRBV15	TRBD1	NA	TGTGCCACCAGCAGCCCAAACGACAGGGAAGACGAAAAACTGTTTTTT	CATSSPNDREDEKLFF
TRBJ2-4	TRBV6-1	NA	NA	TGTGCCAGCAGTGAAAGCGGTCTAGCCAAAAACATTCAGTACTTC	CASSESGLAKNIQYF
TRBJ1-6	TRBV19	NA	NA	TGTGCCAGTAGTATACGGGATATTAATTCACCCCTCCACTTT	CASSIRDINSPLHF
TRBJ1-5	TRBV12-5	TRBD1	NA	TGTGCTAGTGGTTTGCCCAAGGACAGGGGAAGTCAGCCCCAGCATTTT	CASGLPKDRGSQPQHF
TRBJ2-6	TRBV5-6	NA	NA	TGTGCCAGCAGGACAGGCGCTCTAGCTTTTGGGGCCAACGTCCTGACTTTC	CASRTGALAFGANVLTF
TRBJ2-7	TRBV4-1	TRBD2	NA	TGCGCCAGCAGCCGGCTGGGGGGGTTTAGCGGGAACTACGAGCAGTACTTC	CASSRLGGFSGNYEQYF
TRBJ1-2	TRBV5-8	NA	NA	TGTGCCAGCAGCTTTCGCAGGAACTATGGCTACACCTTC	CASSFRRNYGYTF